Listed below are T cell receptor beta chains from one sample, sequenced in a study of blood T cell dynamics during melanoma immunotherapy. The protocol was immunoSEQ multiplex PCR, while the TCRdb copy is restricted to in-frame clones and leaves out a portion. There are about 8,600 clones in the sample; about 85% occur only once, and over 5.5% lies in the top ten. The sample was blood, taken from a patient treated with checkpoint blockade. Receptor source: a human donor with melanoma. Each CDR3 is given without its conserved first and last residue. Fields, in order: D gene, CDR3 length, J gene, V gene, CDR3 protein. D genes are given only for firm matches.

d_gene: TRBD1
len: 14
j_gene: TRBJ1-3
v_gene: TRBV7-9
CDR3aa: ASTLSGTGPTNTIY

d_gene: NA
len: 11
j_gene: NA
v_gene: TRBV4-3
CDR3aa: ASSRGAEGEQY

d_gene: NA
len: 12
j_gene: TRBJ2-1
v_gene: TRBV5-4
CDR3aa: ASSSPSSYNEQF

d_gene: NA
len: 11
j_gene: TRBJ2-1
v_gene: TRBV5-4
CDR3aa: ASSSSRANEQF

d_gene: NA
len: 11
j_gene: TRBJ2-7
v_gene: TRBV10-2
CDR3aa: ASCKGGSYEQY

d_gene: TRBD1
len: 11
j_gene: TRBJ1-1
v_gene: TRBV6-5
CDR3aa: ASSQGGGTEAF

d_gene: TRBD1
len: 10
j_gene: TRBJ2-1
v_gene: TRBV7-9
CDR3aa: ASETGGNEQF

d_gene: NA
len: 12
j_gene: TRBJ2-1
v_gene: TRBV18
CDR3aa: ASSRKDGYNEQF

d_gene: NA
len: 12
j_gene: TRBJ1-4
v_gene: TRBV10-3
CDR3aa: AISKDATNEKLF

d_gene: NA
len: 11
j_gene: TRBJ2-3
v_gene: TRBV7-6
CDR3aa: ASSLGYTDTQY

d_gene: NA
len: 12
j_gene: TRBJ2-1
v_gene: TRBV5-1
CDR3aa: ASSPATVYNEQF